The 31 T cell receptor beta chains below were found in one sample sequenced in a study of blood T cell repertoires in COVID-19. TCRdb keeps only in-frame clones here, not all; method: immunoSEQ multiplex PCR. The sample lists some 250,000 clones; approximately 90% were seen once. Specimen: peripheral blood. The origin of the receptors is a man aged 25-45 years who had recovered from COVID-19.

This chain links TRBV3-1 (or the pseudogene TRBV3-2) with TRBJ2-7; D gene unclear. The CDR3 spans 12 residues. The V end was cut by 2 bases, the J end by 5 bases, with 7 bases between. Germline V lookup: CDR1 LGHDT, CDR2 YNNKEL (reference sequence). CDR3 in amino acids: CASSQSRNEQYF. The CDR3 DNA sequence: TGTGCCAGCAGCCAAAGTAGAAACGAGCAGTACTTC.

A single count supports this clone. The chain combines TRBV15 with TRBJ2-6, with unresolved D. The CDR3 spans 17 residues. Trimming cost V 2 bases and J 1 base, with 12 bases left between them. The germline V gene has CDR1 LNHNV and CDR2 YYDKDF (reference sequence). CDR3 DNA: TGTGCCACCAGCAGATCTTCCAGTCCGTCTGGGGCCAACGTCCTGACTTTC. As protein: CATSRSSSPSGANVLTF.

V is TRBV10-3 and J is TRBJ1-2; 8 positions match TRBD1. This CDR3 is 15 amino acids long. V trimming: 6 bases; J trimming: 3 bases; junction bases outside the gene matches: 9. CDR1 is ENHRY and CDR2 is SYGVKD in the germline V gene. CDR3 region: CAIRRAGQADYGYTF. CDR3 sequence (DNA): TGTGCCATCAGGCGCGCGGGACAGGCGGACTATGGCTACACCTTC.

This clone was detected only once. The CDR3 here is CATGGLSNQPQHF. CDR3 sequence (DNA): TGTGCTACAGGGGGTTTGAGCAATCAGCCCCAGCATTTT. This sequence joins TRBV24-1 and TRBJ1-5, with 8 bases lining up with TRBD1. The germline CDR1 and CDR2 sequences are KGHDR and SFDVKD. This CDR3 is built from 13 residues.

The sample holds one count of this clone. This chain links TRBV9 with TRBJ2-4, with 12 bases lining up with TRBD2. This CDR3 is 18 amino acids long. Germline lookup yields CDR1 SGDLS and CDR2 YYNGEE. The V gene end was trimmed by 0 bases and the J gene end by 5 bases; junction bases not matched to a gene: 9. CDR3 protein: CASSVVPSGGAGQNIQYF. CDR3 bases: TGTGCCAGCAGCGTAGTGCCTAGCGGGGGGGCCGGGCAAAACATTCAGTACTTC.

The chain joins TRBV12-3 or TRBV12-4 to TRBJ1-5; 8 nucleotides line up with TRBD1. Unmatched junction bases numbered 5, after V lost 6 bases and J lost 7 bases. The CDR3 loop spans 13 amino acids. CDR3 region: CASRSTGGQPQHF. The CDR3, as DNA: TGTGCCAGCAGATCTACAGGGGGGCAGCCCCAGCATTTT.

The genes are TRBV6-5 and TRBJ1-4; 9 nucleotides agree with TRBD1. V shed 8 bases and J 4 bases; nucleotides not matched to a gene: 8. The germline V gene has CDR1 MNHEY and CDR2 SVGAGI. There are 15 residues in the CDR3. The CDR3 DNA sequence: TGTGCCAGCCATCACGGGGACAGGGTTAATGAAAAACTGTTTTTT. Protein: CASHHGDRVNEKLFF.

The chain employs TRBV27 and TRBJ1-3, with D unresolved. CDR3 length equals 13 residues. V shed 3 bases and J shed 4 bases, with 7 bases lying between them. Germline V lookup: CDR1 MNHEY, CDR2 SMNVEV (reference sequence). The CDR3 sequence is CASSFLSGNTIYF. The CDR3 coding sequence is TGTGCCAGCAGTTTCCTGAGCGGAAACACCATATATTTT.

The V and J genes are TRBV3-1 (or the pseudogene TRBV3-2) and TRBJ1-1; D ambiguous. The CDR3 spans 14 residues. V shed 3 bases and J shed 6 bases, with 14 bases lying between them. Per the germline V gene, CDR1 is LGHDT and CDR2 is YNNKEL (reference sequence). Written as DNA, the CDR3 is TGTGCCAGCAGCCAGGCAAGGAGGGCGTCTGAAGCTTTCTTT. Residues: CASSQARRASEAFF.

Only one count was recorded for this clone. One junction end does not reproduce the germline sequence, and a read error may be involved. The chain combines TRBV7-2 with TRBJ2-7; tentative D call: TRBD1 (5 bases). This CDR3 has 14 residues. The germline gives CDR1 SGHTA, CDR2 FQGNSA. CDR3 amino acids: CASRLDSYSYEQYF. In nucleotides, the CDR3 is TGTGCCAGCAGGTTAGACAGCTACTCCTACGAGCAGTACTTC.

The gene calls are TRBV28 and TRBJ2-7; TRBD1 matches 8 bases. Germline loops: CDR1 MDHEN, CDR2 SYDVKM. After removal of 6 bases from V and 6 bases from J, the junction contained 7 bases not matched to a gene. The CDR3 totals 13 residues. The CDR3 loop reads CASRMTGVGEQYF. The CDR3 DNA is TGTGCCAGCAGGATGACAGGGGTTGGCGAGCAGTACTTC. Full variable domain (rest looked up from reference TRBV28 and TRBJ2-7): DVKVTQSSRYLVKRTGEKVFLECVQDMDHENMFWYRQDPGLGLRLIYFSYDVKMKEKGDIPEGYSVSREKKERFSLILESASTNQTSMYLCASRMTGVGEQYFGPGTRLTVT.

This chain uses TRBV5-1 with TRBJ2-7; D unclear. Deletions cut 2 bases from V and 3 bases from J, with 18 bases between. Germline CDR1 SGHRS, CDR2 YFSETQ. The CDR3 extends over 16 amino acids. The CDR3 nucleotides are TGCGCCAGCAGCTTTCCCCTAGAAGAGGCAAGCTACGAGCAGTACTTC. Protein product: CASSFPLEEASYEQYF.

The chain joins TRBV3-1 (or the pseudogene TRBV3-2) to TRBJ2-7; D ambiguous. Germline V gene sequence: CDR1 LGHDT, CDR2 YNNKEL (reference sequence). This CDR3 has 13 residues. V was shortened by 1 base and J by 6 bases, with 10 bases between the two germline ends. As DNA, the CDR3 is TGTGCCAGCAGCCAAGCCAGTTTCCGCGAGCAGTACTTC. It is translated as CASSQASFREQYF.

CDR3: CASSPSGTGGTEAFF. CDR3 in DNA: TGTGCCAGCTCGCCCTCCGGGACAGGGGGCACTGAAGCTTTCTTT. The V and J genes are TRBV18 and TRBJ1-1; 11 bases fit TRBD1. The germline V gene encodes CDR1 KGHSH and CDR2 LQKENI. The V gene end was trimmed by 6 bases and the J gene end by 4 bases; junction bases not matched to a gene: 7. This CDR3 is 15 amino acids long.

The gene calls are TRBV5-5 and TRBJ1-1; the D gene is possibly TRBD1 (6 bases). V lost 0 bases and J 11 bases, leaving 14 bases between the germline ends. Germline V gives CDR1 SGHKS, CDR2 YYEKEE (reference sequence). The CDR3 totals 13 residues. The CDR3 DNA reads TGTGCCAGCAGCTTGGTACCAGGGGAGAAGGCTTTCTTT. Translating it yields CASSLVPGEKAFF.

The genes are TRBV6-2 or TRBV6-3 and TRBJ2-1; 8 bases are shared with TRBD1. The germline gives CDR1 MNHEY, CDR2 SVGEGT. The CDR3 totals 19 residues. Germline trimming cut 4 bases from V and 8 bases from J; bases unmatched to any gene: 22. CDR3 region: CASSSGRQGAWKRSDEQFF. In DNA form, the CDR3 reads TGTGCCAGCAGTTCCGGTCGGCAGGGGGCGTGGAAAAGGTCAGATGAGCAGTTCTTC.

The rearrangement joins TRBV5-1 to TRBJ1-3; D gene uncertain. The V end lost 0 bases, the J end lost 3 bases, and 7 bases lay between the germline ends. The CDR3 is made up of 14 amino acids. The germline CDR1 and CDR2 sequences are SGHRS and YFSETQ. As DNA, the CDR3 is TGCGCCAGCAGCTTGGGAGGGATTGGAAACACCATATATTTT. This gives the protein CASSLGGIGNTIYF.

Written as DNA, the CDR3 is TGTGCCAGCAGCTTATTGACAGGGGAGACCTACGAGCAGTACTTC. This codes for CASSLLTGETYEQYF. V usage is TRBV7-2 and J usage is TRBJ2-7; TRBD1 aligns across 8 bases. V lost 2 bases to trimming and J lost 2 bases; unmatched junction nucleotides: 5. This CDR3 contains 15 residues. From germline, CDR1 is SGHTA and CDR2 FQGNSA. The full variable domain, rest sourced from reference TRBV7-2 and TRBJ2-7, is GAGVSQSPSNKVTEKGKDVELRCDPISGHTALYWYRQSLGQGLEFLIYFQGNSAPDKSGLPSDRFSAERTGGSVSTLTIQRTQQEDSAVYLCASSLLTGETYEQYFGPGTRLTVT.

The CDR3 DNA follows: TGTGCCAGTAGTATAGCGCGACAGTTCTATGGCTACACCTTC. Translating gives CASSIARQFYGYTF. The chain is built from TRBV19 and TRBJ1-2, with a weak D call TRBD1 (5 bases). The CDR3 is 14 residues long. CDR1 and CDR2 from the germline V gene are LNHDA and SQIVND (reference sequence). V was trimmed by 1 base and J by 4 bases, leaving 10 bases between them.

This clone occurred a few times. The CDR3 DNA reads TGTGCCAGCTCACCCGGGACAAGAAACACCGGGGAGCTGTTTTTT. Residues: CASSPGTRNTGELFF. This rearrangement joins TRBV18 to TRBJ2-2; D perhaps matches TRBD1 (6 bases). V gave up 3 bases and J gave up 2 bases, with 10 bases separating them. The CDR3 is 15 amino acids. Germline V gives CDR1 KGHSH, CDR2 LQKENI.

J is TRBJ2-2 and V is TRBV7-6, with a tentative D call TRBD1 (6 bases). Trimming stripped 2 bases from V and 3 bases from J, with 10 bases between. Per germline, CDR1 SGHVS and CDR2 FNYEAQ. The CDR3 has 15 residues. The CDR3 region is CASSLYRADTGELFF. CDR3 sequence (DNA): TGTGCCAGCAGCTTATACAGGGCTGACACCGGGGAGCTGTTTTTT. Looking up the rest from reference TRBV7-6 and TRBJ2-2 gives the full variable domain: GAGVSQSPRYKVTKRGQDVALRCDPISGHVSLYWYRQALGQGPEFLTYFNYEAQQDKSGLPNDRFSAERPEGSISTLTIQRTEQRDSAMYRCASSLYRADTGELFFGEGSRLTVL.

This clone showed up just once. This chain links TRBV27 with TRBJ2-1, with 7 nucleotides matching TRBD1. Trimming removed 3 bases from V and 6 bases from J; junction bases left unmatched: 17. From germline, CDR1 is MNHEY and CDR2 SMNVEV (reference sequence). This CDR3 is 18 amino acids long. The CDR3 coding sequence is TGTGCCAGCAGTTTCGCAGGAAGAGGCCTCCCAGGGGGCAATGAGCAGTTCTTC. Encoded protein: CASSFAGRGLPGGNEQFF.

V gene TRBV6-4 combines with J gene TRBJ1-5; D uncertain. This CDR3 has 14 residues. V lost 4 bases and J lost 2, with 9 bases in between. The germline CDR1 and CDR2 sequences are MRHNA and SNTAGT. The CDR3 bases are TGTGCCAGCAGTGTCGAATTAGGCAATCAGCCCCAGCATTTT. This codes for CASSVELGNQPQHF.

This chain uses TRBV7-8 with TRBJ2-7; 8 bases are a match to TRBD1. This CDR3 comprises 13 residues. The germline gives CDR1 SGHVS, CDR2 FQNEAQ. V lost 4 bases and J lost 3; bases outside the gene matches: 2. CDR3 DNA sequence: TGTGCCAGCAGCTGGGACAGGAACTACGAGCAGTACTTC. Its protein product is CASSWDRNYEQYF.

The chain is built from TRBV27 and TRBJ1-6; no clear D. Germline V gives CDR1 MNHEY, CDR2 SMNVEV (reference sequence). The CDR3 loop spans 14 amino acids. Deletions cut 3 bases from V and 9 bases from J, with 12 bases between. DNA of the CDR3: TGTGCCAGCAGTTTCGGGGTTTGTGTTTCACCCCTCCACTTT. This gives the protein CASSFGVCVSPLHF.

The chain is built from TRBV30 and TRBJ1-6; 7 bases agree with TRBD1. CDR3 length: 13 residues. Per the germline V gene, CDR1 is GTSNPN and CDR2 is SVGIG (reference sequence). The V and J ends lost 7 bases and 14 bases, in that order; junction bases with no gene match: 14. This CDR3 is CASNRGDLTSLHF. CDR3 nucleotide sequence: TGTGCCTCCAACAGGGGAGACCTAACCTCCCTCCACTTT.

The chain is built from TRBV11-2 and TRBJ2-3; D remains ambiguous. The V gene lost 2 bases and the J gene lost 0 bases, with 6 bases spanning the gap. Germline V gene lookup returns CDR1 SGHAT and CDR2 FQNNGV. The CDR3 is made up of 14 amino acids. CDR3 residues: CASSLLTSTDTQYF. CDR3 bases: TGTGCCAGCAGCTTACTCACTAGCACAGATACGCAGTATTTT.

V gene TRBV7-9 combines with J gene TRBJ2-5; maybe TRBD2 (5 bases). The V end was cut by 2 bases, the J end by 3 bases, with 10 bases between. CDR3 length: 14 residues. Germline loops: CDR1 SEHNR, CDR2 FQNEAQ (reference sequence). The CDR3 here is CASSLNSGKETQYF. Written as DNA, the CDR3 is TGTGCCAGCAGCTTAAATTCGGGGAAAGAGACCCAGTACTTC.

The V gene is TRBV6-4, the J gene TRBJ2-2; 9 positions match TRBD1. Germline lookup yields CDR1 MRHNA and CDR2 SNTAGT. The V segment lost 6 bases and the J segment 6 bases; nucleotides outside the gene matches: 5. This CDR3 is built from 14 residues. The CDR3 is CASRRDREAGELFF. The CDR3 DNA reads TGTGCCAGCAGACGGGACAGGGAGGCCGGGGAGCTGTTTTTT.

CDR3 bases: TGCGCCAGCAGCCAGGAGGGGGGGCCCTCTGGGGCCAACGTCCTGACTTTC. It is translated as CASSQEGGPSGANVLTF. This sequence joins TRBV4-3 and TRBJ2-6, with D possibly matching TRBD2 (7 bases). Germline V lookup: CDR1 LGHNA, CDR2 YSLEER. V was shortened by 3 bases and J by 0 bases, with 12 bases between the two germline ends. The CDR3 has 17 amino acids.

V is TRBV10-3 and J is TRBJ1-2, with no clear D. CDR1 and CDR2 (germline): ENHRY, SYGVKD. CDR3 length: 14 amino acids. The germline V and J ends were trimmed by 2 bases and 5 bases, with 12 bases remaining between them. Here the CDR3 DNA reads TGTGCCATCAGTGAGGGCCCGATCGGGTATGGCTACACCTTC. Encoded protein: CAISEGPIGYGYTF.